This is a list of T cell receptor beta chains from one sample in a study of molecular identifiers for immune sequencing clone quantification. TCRdb recomputed calls from the PCR reads with MiXCR, one row per CDR3 protein. The sample shows over 35,000 distinct CDR3 sequences, roughly 20% of them seen only once. Sequencing was done on a sample of naive CD8+ T cells from blood, with Jurkat cell RNA spiked in. The receptors come from a human donor in good health. Some libraries in this study had Jurkat cell RNA spiked in. Both conserved end residues are part of each CDR3. Each record gives: V gene, CDR3 protein.

V: TRBV27
CDR3: CASSLGQGDYNEQFF

V: TRBV28
CDR3: CASSLGSSQYF

V: TRBV14
CDR3: CASSPTGGAYEQYF

V: TRBV7-8
CDR3: CASSLAPSVSYEQYF

V: TRBV6-6
CDR3: CASSYSGAGANVLTF

V: TRBV20-1
CDR3: CSAPSQSALHF

V: TRBV4-3
CDR3: CASSQAWTSGSVSGELFF

V: TRBV28
CDR3: CASSLRGGGLDNSPLHF

V: TRBV27
CDR3: CASSPHPGKGTQYF

V: TRBV7-2
CDR3: CASSRGTITTDTQYF

V: TRBV20-1
CDR3: CSARPSPGDTEAFF

V: TRBV5-4
CDR3: CASSLARGRGADTQYF

V: TRBV14
CDR3: CASSQVSTDTQYF

V: TRBV2
CDR3: CASSGVLGVYNEQFF

V: TRBV7-8
CDR3: CASSYNGNTGELFF

V: TRBV5-6
CDR3: CASSEGTPARAQYF

V: TRBV19
CDR3: CASSIGTGFYEQFF

V: TRBV3-1
CDR3: CASSQEWYQPQHF

V: TRBV7-9
CDR3: CASSFRDRSREQYF

V: TRBV11-2
CDR3: CASSPGTSGSPSYSGANVLTF

V: TRBV12-3/TRBV12-4
CDR3: CASSRTSSYEQYF

V: TRBV9
CDR3: CASSVGGTSGRGDTQYF

V: TRBV11-2
CDR3: CASSLTYNEQFF

V: TRBV28
CDR3: CASSPALGGADTQYF

V: TRBV6-5
CDR3: CASSSPRYSGRGNEQFF

V: TRBV6-2/TRBV6-3
CDR3: CASSVPGLVVNTQYF

V: TRBV6-2/TRBV6-3
CDR3: CASNLPGQGEETQYF

V: TRBV7-8
CDR3: CASSFGQGLNIQYF

V: TRBV9
CDR3: CASSVALRPNYGYTF

V: TRBV29-1
CDR3: CSVAANTEAFF

V: TRBV6-1
CDR3: CASGGQGQIYGYTF

V: TRBV7-3
CDR3: CASSPGWGNEQFF

V: TRBV29-1
CDR3: CSVEVGGAWYGYTF